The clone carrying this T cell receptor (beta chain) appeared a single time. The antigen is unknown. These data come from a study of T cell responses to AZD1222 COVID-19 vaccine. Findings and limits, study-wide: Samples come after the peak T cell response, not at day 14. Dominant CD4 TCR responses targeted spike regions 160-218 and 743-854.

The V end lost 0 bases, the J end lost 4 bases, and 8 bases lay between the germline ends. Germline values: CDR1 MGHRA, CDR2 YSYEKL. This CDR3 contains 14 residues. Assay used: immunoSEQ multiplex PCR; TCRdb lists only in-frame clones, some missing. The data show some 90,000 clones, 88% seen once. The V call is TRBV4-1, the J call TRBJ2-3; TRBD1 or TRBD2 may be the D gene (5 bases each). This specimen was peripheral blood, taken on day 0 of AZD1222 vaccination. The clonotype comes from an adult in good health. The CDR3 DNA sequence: TGCGCCAGCAGCCAAGAGAGGGGCGCAGATACGCAGTATTTT. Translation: CASSQERGADTQYF.